One sample yielded the 29 T cell receptor beta chains listed below, sequenced in a study of cytomegalovirus exposure and HLA in healthy donors. Primers for the PCR totalled 60 Vbeta and 13 Jbeta. Only in-frame clones appear in the TCRdb table, and some are missing; sequencing was by immunoSEQ multiplex PCR. The sample holds about 190,000 clones, roughly 80% seen once. Sequenced sample: PBMCs. The receptors here all came from a woman aged 25 to 39 in good health and CMV-seropositive.

The chain uses TRBV2 and TRBJ2-7, with D possibly TRBD2 on 7 matching bases. V was clipped by 8 bases and J by 3 bases, with 14 bases between them. Germline CDR1 and CDR2: SNHLY and FYNNEI. The CDR3 loop spans 13 amino acids. CDR3 sequence (DNA): TGTGCCAGCGGGGGGGACACACTCTACGAGCAGTACTTC. Encoded protein: CASGGDTLYEQYF.

The genes are TRBV2 and TRBJ2-4, with 8 bases aligning to TRBD1. The J segment lost 8 bases and the V segment lost 3 bases, leaving 12 bases of the junction unmatched. The CDR3 spans 16 residues. Germline V gene data show CDR1 as SNHLY and CDR2 as FYNNEI. The CDR3 protein is CASSEDRVRGADIQYF. In nucleotides, the CDR3 is TGTGCCAGCAGTGAGGACAGGGTGAGAGGAGCAGACATTCAGTACTTC.

The rearrangement joins TRBV18 to TRBJ2-5; D might be TRBD1 (6 bases). The CDR3 is made up of 15 amino acids. In germline, CDR1 is KGHSH, CDR2 LQKENI. V was shortened by 3 bases and J by 3 bases, with 14 bases between the two germline ends. CDR3 sequence (DNA): TGTGCCAGCTCACCCAATTTAGGGGGAGAAGAGACCCAGTACTTC. Protein: CASSPNLGGEETQYF.

V usage is TRBV4-2 and J usage is TRBJ2-1; D not resolved. With 0 bases removed from V and 3 bases from J, the gap between germline ends came to 15 bases. Germline assignment: CDR1 LGHNA and CDR2 YNFKEQ. This CDR3 comprises 17 residues. Written as DNA, the CDR3 is TGTGCCAGCAGCCAAGAGGGCAGAATAACTTACTACAATGAGCAGTTCTTC. It yields the protein CASSQEGRITYYNEQFF.

V is TRBV28 and J is TRBJ2-2; 9 bases map to TRBD1. CDR1 is MDHEN and CDR2 is SYDVKM in the germline V gene. V was clipped by 7 bases and J by 6 bases; unmatched bases: 3. This CDR3 region has 13 residues. CDR3 DNA: TGTGCCAGCATAACAGGGGGCGCCGGGGAGCTGTTTTTT. Protein sequence: CASITGGAGELFF.

This clone has a handful of counts. V usage is TRBV9 and J usage is TRBJ1-1; D unresolved. The CDR3 runs 15 residues. In germline, CDR1 is SGDLS, CDR2 YYNGEE. V lost 0 bases to trimming and J lost 0 bases, with 9 bases between them. DNA of the CDR3: TGTGCCAGCAGCGTAGATCCAGATATGAACACTGAAGCTTTCTTT. Translated, it gives CASSVDPDMNTEAFF.

The CDR3 DNA is TGTGCCAGCAGCTTAGAGGGCGGGATTGAGCAGTTCTTC. The encoded protein is CASSLEGGIEQFF. The rearrangement joins TRBV7-2 to TRBJ2-1; D is possibly TRBD2 (6 bases). The length of the CDR3 is 13 residues. Deletions cut 1 base from V and 9 bases from J, with 10 bases between. Germline V gene data show CDR1 as SGHTA and CDR2 as FQGNSA.

This chain joins TRBV18 and TRBJ2-5; 8 bases line up with TRBD2. Per the germline V gene, CDR1 is KGHSH and CDR2 is LQKENI. The trim removed 4 bases at V and 2 bases at J, leaving 12 bases unmatched. The CDR3 is 17 amino acids. CDR3 DNA sequence: TGTGCCAGCTCACTGCTATCAGCGGGGGCGCTTCAAGAGACCCAGTACTTC. It encodes CASSLLSAGALQETQYF. The full variable domain, rest sourced from reference TRBV18 and TRBJ2-5, is NAGVMQNPRHLVRRRGQEARLRCSPMKGHSHVYWYRQLPEEGLKFMVYLQKENIIDESGMPKERFSAEFPKEGPSILRIQQVVRGDSAAYFCASSLLSAGALQETQYFGPGTRLLVL.

The chain joins TRBV5-6 to TRBJ1-6; 7 nucleotides line up with TRBD1. The CDR3 covers 14 residues. The J segment lost 13 bases and the V segment lost 4 bases, leaving 11 bases of the junction unmatched. CDR1 and CDR2 (germline): SGHDT, YYEEEE. The DNA for the CDR3 is TGTGCCAGCAGCCTCGGACAGGCCACCCACCCCCTCCACTTT. This gives the protein CASSLGQATHPLHF.

The gene calls are TRBV4-3 and TRBJ1-4, with 10 bases that match TRBD1. Germline trimming cut 0 bases from V and 8 bases from J; bases unmatched to any gene: 6. CDR1 LGHNA and CDR2 YSLEER come from the germline V gene. CDR3 length: 16 amino acids. CDR3 sequence (DNA): TGCGCCAGCAGCCAAGATGTGGGACAGGGGTGGGAAAAACTGTTTTTT. Its translation is CASSQDVGQGWEKLFF.

The chain has TRBV6-5 and TRBJ1-1; 9 bases align to TRBD1. V shed 6 bases, J shed 6 bases, and the junction held 11 bases outside the gene matches. This CDR3 has 15 residues. Germline values: CDR1 MNHEY, CDR2 SVGAGI. DNA for the CDR3: TGTGCCAGCAGGGGGACAGGGAGATCCAACGCTGAAGCTTTCTTT. It yields the protein CASRGTGRSNAEAFF.

The genes are TRBV5-1 and TRBJ2-5, with 9 nucleotides matching TRBD1. CDR1 and CDR2 from the germline V gene are SGHRS and YFSETQ. The trim removed 7 bases at V and 2 bases at J, leaving 12 bases unmatched. The CDR3 consists of 16 residues. CDR3 protein: CASGTGQGRGQETQYF. DNA of the CDR3: TGCGCCAGCGGGACCGGACAGGGGAGGGGGCAAGAGACCCAGTACTTC.

This clone was picked up one time. The chain carries TRBV2 and TRBJ1-3; TRBD1 agrees at 8 bases. Germline V gene sequence: CDR1 SNHLY, CDR2 FYNNEI. The V gene end was trimmed by 4 bases and the J gene end by 1 base; junction bases not matched to a gene: 3. The CDR3 extends over 15 amino acids. CDR3 in amino acids: CASSVQGASGNTIYF. DNA of the CDR3: TGTGCCAGCAGTGTTCAGGGGGCTTCTGGAAACACCATATATTTT. Filled out from reference TRBV2 and TRBJ1-3, the complete variable domain reads EPEVTQTPSHQVTQMGQEVILRCVPISNHLYFYWYRQILGQKVEFLVSFYNNEISEKSEIFDDQFSVERPDGSNFTLKIRSTKLEDSAMYFCASSVQGASGNTIYFGEGSWLTVV.

This clone has just a few counts. The chain couples TRBV10-3 to TRBJ1-3; TRBD1 agrees at 8 bases. This CDR3 region has 15 residues. V lost 10 bases and J lost 1; bases outside the gene matches: 9. Germline V lookup: CDR1 ENHRY, CDR2 SYGVKD. The CDR3 sequence is CATAVGQESGNTIYF. CDR3 bases: TGTGCCACAGCGGTGGGACAGGAATCTGGAAACACCATATATTTT.

The chain has TRBV4-1 and TRBJ1-2; 8 nucleotides match TRBD1. The CDR3 totals 18 residues. J was trimmed by 4 bases and V by 0 bases; bases with no gene match: 13. Germline V gives CDR1 MGHRA, CDR2 YSYEKL. The CDR3 sequence is CASSQDGPGGLLRYGYTF. CDR3 sequence (DNA): TGCGCCAGCAGCCAAGATGGGCCAGGGGGCCTCCTTCGCTATGGCTACACCTTC.

The chain is built from TRBV5-1 and TRBJ1-2; possibly TRBD1 for D (6 bases). CDR1 is SGHRS, CDR2 YFSETQ, per germline. There are 15 residues in the CDR3. Trimming removed 0 bases from V and 1 base from J, with 10 bases in between. CDR3 loop: CASSLEGGINYGYTF. The CDR3 region has the DNA TGCGCCAGCAGCTTGGAGGGGGGGATTAACTATGGCTACACCTTC.

The gene calls are TRBV7-9 and TRBJ1-5, with D perhaps matching TRBD1 (6 bases). This CDR3 comprises 15 residues. Germline V CDR1 and CDR2: SEHNR, FQNEAQ (reference sequence). Deletions cut 1 base from V and 5 bases from J, with 12 bases between. CDR3 protein: CASSLGTGWDQPQHF. The CDR3, as DNA: TGTGCCAGCAGCTTAGGAACAGGGTGGGATCAGCCCCAGCATTTT.

The CDR3 sequence: CASSLIRLAFNEQFF. CDR3 sequence (DNA): TGTGCCAGCAGTTTAATCCGGTTAGCATTCAATGAGCAGTTCTTC. J is TRBJ2-1 and V is TRBV28; unclear D gene. Germline V gene data show CDR1 as MDHEN and CDR2 as SYDVKM. This CDR3 has 15 amino acids. V was cut by 2 bases and J by 6 bases, with 14 bases left in between.

The J gene is TRBJ1-2, the V gene TRBV6-1; D perhaps matches TRBD1 (6 bases). Germline V gene data show CDR1 as MNHNS and CDR2 as SASEGT. The CDR3 loop spans 17 amino acids. V gave up 3 bases and J gave up 3 bases, with 20 bases separating them. The CDR3 here is CASSDGTRDPRDYGYTF. CDR3 nucleotides: TGTGCCAGCAGTGACGGGACAAGGGACCCTAGGGACTATGGCTACACCTTC.

V is TRBV5-1 and J is TRBJ1-3, with D possibly matching TRBD1 (5 bases). Looked up from germline, CDR1 is SGHRS and CDR2 is YFSETQ. The CDR3 spans 15 residues. Between the trimmed V and J ends, which lost 3 bases and 0 bases, there was a span of 10 bases. Written as DNA, the CDR3 is TGCGCCAGCAGCTCGGGGGGGGACTCTGGAAACACCATATATTTT. Protein product: CASSSGGDSGNTIYF.

V is TRBV6-7 and J is TRBJ2-7, with a tentative D call TRBD1 (5 bases). TRBV6-7 is an ORF, with its function uncertain. The CDR3 has 13 residues. V was cut by 0 bases and J by 6 bases, with 9 bases left in between. Written as DNA, the CDR3 is TGTGCCAGCAGTTACTCGGGGCCGACCGAGCAGTACTTC. Amino acids: CASSYSGPTEQYF.

This chain links TRBV5-1 with TRBJ2-7, with 8 bases aligning to TRBD1. Germline assignment: CDR1 SGHRS and CDR2 YFSETQ. This CDR3 is 13 amino acids long. The V segment lost 3 bases and the J segment 3 bases; nucleotides outside the gene matches: 2. The CDR3: CASSSGTGYEQYF. The CDR3 region has the DNA TGCGCCAGCAGCTCCGGGACAGGCTACGAGCAGTACTTC.

The V gene is TRBV10-3, the J gene TRBJ2-1; D unclear. The V gene lost 7 bases and the J gene lost 8 bases, with 12 bases spanning the gap. CDR1 is ENHRY, CDR2 SYGVKD, per germline. The CDR3 is made up of 12 amino acids. In DNA form, the CDR3 reads TGTGCCATCACCGGCACGGCGGATGAGCAGTTCTTC. Amino acids: CAITGTADEQFF.

The rearrangement uses TRBV6-5 and TRBJ1-2; D remains ambiguous. CDR3 size: 13 residues. Germline assignment: CDR1 MNHEY and CDR2 SVGAGI. The germline V and J ends were trimmed by 2 bases and 1 base, with 5 bases remaining between them. CDR3 protein: CASSYRHNYGYTF. CDR3 bases: TGTGCCAGCAGTTACCGACATAACTATGGCTACACCTTC.

The CDR3 sequence is CASSPDRGKTGELFF. Here the CDR3 DNA reads TGTGCCAGCAGCCCCGATAGGGGCAAGACCGGGGAGCTGTTTTTT. This rearrangement joins TRBV11-3 to TRBJ2-2; D might be TRBD1 (5 bases). Trimming stripped 5 bases from V and 5 bases from J, with 15 bases between. Germline V gives CDR1 SGHNT, CDR2 YENEEA. The CDR3 contains 15 residues.

The chain employs TRBV6-5 and TRBJ1-5, with 7 bases matching TRBD1. J gave up 3 bases and V 6 bases, and 5 bases lay outside the gene matches. There are 14 residues in the CDR3. Germline V gives CDR1 MNHEY, CDR2 SVGAGI. DNA for the CDR3: TGTGCCAGCAGCAGACAGGGTAACAATCAGCCCCAGCATTTT. This encodes CASSRQGNNQPQHF.

This clone was seen more than once but under ten times. The chain recombines TRBV5-1 with TRBJ2-7, with D possibly matching TRBD2 (5 bases). CDR3 length: 14 amino acids. Trimming left V 3 bases short and J 3 bases short, with 13 bases between. In germline, CDR1 is SGHRS, CDR2 YFSETQ. The CDR3 DNA sequence: TGCGCCAGCAGCTGGTCTGGTGAGGGCTACGAGCAGTACTTC. Translating it yields CASSWSGEGYEQYF.

The rearrangement links TRBV30 to TRBJ1-1; 7 bases agree with TRBD1. V dropped 2 bases and J dropped 4; count of bases not matched to a gene: 7. This CDR3 region has 14 residues. CDR1 and CDR2 (germline): GTSNPN, SVGIG (reference sequence). This CDR3 reads CAWSPRQGRTEAFF. CDR3 DNA: TGTGCCTGGAGTCCGAGACAGGGCCGCACTGAAGCTTTCTTT.

V gene TRBV6-5 combines with J gene TRBJ2-3; D ambiguous. The V gene's germline CDR1 is MNHEY and CDR2 SVGAGI. This CDR3 is 13 amino acids long. The germline V and J ends were trimmed by 0 bases and 11 bases, with 12 bases remaining between them. Here the CDR3 reads CASSYSGSPEQYF. The CDR3 bases are TGTGCCAGCAGTTACTCTGGTAGCCCAGAGCAGTATTTT.